This T cell receptor (beta chain) was profiled in a study of early T cells in non-severe SARS-CoV-2 infection. Looking at the study overall: Investigators sequenced bulk RNA drawn from unsorted whole blood, and chains remained unpaired.

Trimming removed 1 base from V and 0 bases from J, with 13 bases in between. This CDR3 is built from 17 residues. Individual cDNA molecules each received unique molecular identifiers attached to them. TCRdb used MiXCR to reprocess the 5' RACE reads, holding one entry per CDR3 protein. The sample consists of about 80,000 distinct CDR3 sequences, less than 15% of them appearing once. The receptor's source is an adult who was a healthcare worker with PCR-confirmed SARS-CoV-2 infection or an uninfected control (not recorded which). The donor label of this sample is uncertain. V gene TRBV12-3 or TRBV12-4 combines with J gene TRBJ2-1; no reliable D call. Sequencing used whole blood, obtained at baseline. The CDR3 is CASSLVWQSSSYNEQFF. CDR3 coding DNA: TGTGCCAGCAGTTTAGTTTGGCAGTCGAGCTCCTACAATGAGCAGTTCTTC.